The rows below give T cell receptor beta chains drawn from one sample of a study of read filtering for tumor transcriptome and immune sequencing. MiXCR was run by TCRdb on the reads, yielding one entry per CDR3 protein. The sample shows around 130,000 distinct CDR3 sequences, 10% to 15% of them seen only once. The sequenced sample was a population of CD138-negative cells sorted from bone marrow. The receptors derive from a donor over 35 with multiple myeloma. CDR3s include the opening cysteine and the closing phenylalanine or tryptophan.

>TRBV9|TRBJ1-5|15
CASSVGQGALQPQHF
>TRBV7-9|TRBJ2-3|15
CASSLASTSTDTQYF
>TRBV14|TRBJ1-1|20
CASSQEWLGAPGQGHTEAFF
>TRBV28|TRBJ2-3|12
CASMSARDTQYF
>TRBV7-9|TRBJ2-1|16
CDISSLCGNSYNEQFF
>TRBV5-1|TRBJ1-1|13
CASSPRGNTEAFF
>TRBV12-3/TRBV12-4|TRBJ2-1|13
CASTQEGTGEQFF
>TRBV20-1|TRBJ1-2|12
CRAPKTDYGYTF
>TRBV6-4|TRBJ2-1|13
CASSVGYSNEQFF
>TRBV4-1|TRBJ1-3|17
CASSQEGYRDSGNTIYF
>TRBV12-3/TRBV12-4|TRBJ2-1|16
CASSQTRASGIDEQFF
>TRBV20-1|TRBJ1-6|17
CSAQQENLSSYNSPLHF
>TRBV7-9|TRBJ1-4|11
CASSFDRVLVF
>TRBV10-2|TRBJ1-5|13
CASRPDRYQPQHF
>TRBV6-2/TRBV6-3|TRBJ2-2|17
CASSYSLGQADTGELFF
>TRBV29-1|TRBJ2-3|14
CSVGRLQSTDTQYF
>TRBV3-1|TRBJ2-1|13
CASSQDGLGEQFF
>TRBV28|TRBJ1-2|14
CASRQMGPNYGYTF
>TRBV29-1|TRBJ1-4|13
CSVVDRDPEKLFF
>TRBV30|TRBJ1-1|13
CAWRAMMNTEAFF
>TRBV19|TRBJ2-7|15
CASSLLLAGVYEQYF
>TRBV5-1|TRBJ2-7|14
CASSPLRQGYEQYF
>TRBV20-1|TRBJ2-7|15
CSLIAGTSGVYEQYF
>TRBV19|TRBJ1-5|16
CASSIRQVPSNQPQHF
>TRBV7-6|TRBJ1-1|14
CASSLSPGSTEAFF
>TRBV20-1|TRBJ2-1|15
CSASWGGVRYNEQFF
>TRBV2|TRBJ2-3|15
CASRQTGTGSDTQYF
>TRBV5-1|TRBJ1-1|17
CANSSTRTGEFDTEAFF
>TRBV2|TRBJ2-1|16
CASSEEGLSSYNEQFF